This TCR beta chain was recorded in a study of T-cell reconstitution after alpha-beta-depleted transplantation in children. Preparation of the TCRbeta library was carried out with unique molecular identifiers. Via MiXCR, TCRdb re-called the PCR reads, giving one row per CDR3 protein. The data hold 360,000 or so distinct CDR3 sequences, with about a fifth observed a single time. The material sequenced was PBMCs from the stem cell graft donor, taken from the stem cell graft. The clonotype comes from a human donor who donated a stem cell graft to a child with acute myeloid leukemia.

The CDR3 region is CASSATGGNPYNSPLHF. Here the CDR3 DNA reads TGTGCCAGTAGTGCGACAGGGGGCAATCCTTATAATTCACCCCTCCACTTT. The chain carries TRBV19 and TRBJ1-6, with TRBD1 matching 10 bases. The ends lost 5 bases at V and 4 bases at J; junction bases unmatched: 8. Germline CDR1 and CDR2: LNHDA and SQIVND (reference sequence). This CDR3 has 17 amino acids. The complete variable domain, with remaining parts taken from reference TRBV19 and TRBJ1-6, reads DGGITQSPKYLFRKEGQNVTLSCEQNLNHDAMYWYRQDPGQGLRLIYYSQIVNDFQKGDIAEGYSVSREKKESFPLTVTSAQKNPTAFYLCASSATGGNPYNSPLHFGNGTRLTVT.